Shown below are 2 T cell receptor beta chains from a single sample sequenced in a study of preoperative IRX-2 immunotherapy in early breast cancer. Only in-frame clones appear in the TCRdb table, and some are missing; sequencing was by immunoSEQ multiplex PCR. Here the sample spans around 34,000 clones, 90% to 95% being singletons. Described treatment: preoperative locoregional IRX-2 cytokine immunotherapy. The specimen was taken from a patient treated with IRX-2 immunotherapy. These receptors came from a human donor with breast cancer.

V usage is TRBV11-3 and J usage is TRBJ2-2; tentative D call: TRBD1 (7 bases). V dropped 6 bases and J dropped 4 bases, with 12 bases sitting between them. The CDR3 has 14 amino acids. CDR1 and CDR2 from the germline V gene are SGHNT and YENEEA. The DNA of the CDR3 is TGTGCCAGCAGGGAGGGGGCCCTCACCGGGGAGCTGTTTTTT. Translation gives CASREGALTGELFF.

V gene TRBV5-4 combines with J gene TRBJ2-1; 13 bases fit TRBD2. Germline assignment: CDR1 SGHNT and CDR2 YYREEE (reference sequence). This CDR3 region has 17 residues. Unmatched junction bases numbered 10, after V lost 3 bases and J lost 7 bases. The CDR3 protein is CASSSPLRTSGGNEQFF. The CDR3 bases are TGTGCCAGCAGCTCCCCACTTAGGACTAGCGGGGGAAATGAGCAGTTCTTC.